This T cell receptor (beta chain) was identified in a study of shared clonotypes between healthy human individuals. Produced via immunoSEQ multiplex PCR; TCRdb's table is partial and in-frame only. The sample contains under 2,500,000 clones, approximately 96% of which appear only once. V dropped 8 bases and J dropped 6; count of bases not matched to a gene: 8. CDR1 is LNHDA, CDR2 SQIVND, per germline (reference sequence). The CDR3 has 14 amino acids. CD4+ cells were split into CD45RA+ naive and CD45RA-negative memory subsets. The sequence derives from a man younger than 35 in good health. The material sequenced was naive CD4+ T cells sorted from blood. The subset is: CD45RA+ positively selected. The chain carries TRBV19 and TRBJ2-1; 9 bases agree with TRBD2. In nucleotides, the CDR3 is TGTGCCAGTCGCGGGGGGGCCCCCCGCAATGAGCAGTTCTTC. The encoded protein is CASRGGAPRNEQFF.